Listed here is a single T cell receptor (beta chain). What it binds is unknown. Assay: immunoSEQ multiplex PCR; the TCRdb copy retains only in-frame clones and omits some. The sample gives more than 13,000 clones, roughly 78% of which show up once; more than 20% is in the top ten. This record belongs to a study of PD-1 blockade in classical Hodgkin lymphoma. Study-level information: It was nivolumab at 3 mg/kg, given intravenously every 2 weeks, that patients received.

Study-level results: Compared with healthy donors, newly diagnosed patients reportedly showed lower baseline TCR diversity.

Each patient's relapse followed autologous stem cell transplantation, and brentuximab vedotin exposure varied. Best responses included complete response and partial response; otherwise, the best response was progressive disease. The CDR3 has 15 amino acids. In germline, CDR1 is KGHSH, CDR2 LQKENI. Deletions cut 2 bases from V and 0 bases from J, with 7 bases between. This sequence originates from a human donor with classical Hodgkin lymphoma. The J gene is TRBJ2-2, the V gene TRBV18; D is unresolved. Source: peripheral blood mononuclear cells (PBMCs), taken before the second cycle of nivolumab. The CDR3 loop reads CASSPSGSNTGELFF. The CDR3, as DNA: TGTGCCAGCTCACCAAGTGGGTCGAACACCGGGGAGCTGTTTTTT.